The T cell receptor beta chain under discussion was sequenced for a study of CD8 T cells in Susac syndrome. RNA totalling roughly 0.5 to 1 ug underwent reverse transcription with random hexamers. Across 54 Vbeta and 13 Jbeta, immunoSEQ multiplex PCR amplified TCR beta CDR3. TCRdb reprocessed the immunoSEQ multiplex PCR reads via MiXCR and lists one record per CDR3 protein. Here the sample spans about 300,000 distinct CDR3 sequences, about 90% being singletons. Germline CDR1 reads LNHDA; CDR2 reads SQIVND (reference sequence). This CDR3 has 15 amino acids. V was trimmed by 1 base and J by 0 bases, leaving 9 bases between them.

The TCR originated in a human donor with multiple sclerosis. V is TRBV19 and J is TRBJ1-1, with D hard to call. The sequenced sample was CD4+ T cells from PBMCs. CDR3 sequence reads: CASSIVGILNTEAFF. CDR3 nucleotides: TGTGCCAGTAGTATAGTTGGCATATTGAACACTGAAGCTTTCTTT. Full variable domain (outside the CDR3, taken from reference TRBV19 and TRBJ1-1): DGGITQSPKYLFRKEGQNVTLSCEQNLNHDAMYWYRQDPGQGLRLIYYSQIVNDFQKGDIAEGYSVSREKKESFPLTVTSAQKNPTAFYLCASSIVGILNTEAFFGQGTRLTVV.